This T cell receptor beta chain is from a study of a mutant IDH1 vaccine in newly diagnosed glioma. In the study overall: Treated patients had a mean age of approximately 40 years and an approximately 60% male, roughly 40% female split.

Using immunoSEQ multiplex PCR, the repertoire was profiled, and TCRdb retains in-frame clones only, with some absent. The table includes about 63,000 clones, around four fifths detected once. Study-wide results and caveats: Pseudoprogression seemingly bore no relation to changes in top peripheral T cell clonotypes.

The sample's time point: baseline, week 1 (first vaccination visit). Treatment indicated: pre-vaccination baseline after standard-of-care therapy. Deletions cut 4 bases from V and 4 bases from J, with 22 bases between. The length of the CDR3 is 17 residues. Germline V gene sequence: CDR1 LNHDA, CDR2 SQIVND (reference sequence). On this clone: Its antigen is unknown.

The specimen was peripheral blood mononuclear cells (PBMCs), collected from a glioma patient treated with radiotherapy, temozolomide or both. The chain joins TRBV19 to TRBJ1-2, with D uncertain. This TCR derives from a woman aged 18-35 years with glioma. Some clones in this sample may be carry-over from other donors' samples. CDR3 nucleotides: TGTGCCAGTAGTACCTCGGTCCCCGGACCCCCCTCCTATGGCTACACCTTC. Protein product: CASSTSVPGPPSYGYTF.